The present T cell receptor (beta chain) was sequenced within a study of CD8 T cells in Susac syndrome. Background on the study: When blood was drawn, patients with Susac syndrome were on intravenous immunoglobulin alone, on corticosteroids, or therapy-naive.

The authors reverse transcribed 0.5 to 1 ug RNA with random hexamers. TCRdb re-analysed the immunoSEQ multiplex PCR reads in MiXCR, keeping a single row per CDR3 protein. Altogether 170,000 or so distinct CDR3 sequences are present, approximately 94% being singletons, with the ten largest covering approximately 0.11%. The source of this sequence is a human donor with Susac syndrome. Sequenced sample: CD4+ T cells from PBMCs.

The CDR3 spells CSARARTANSYNEQFF. CDR3 DNA: TGCAGTGCTAGAGCGAGGACAGCCAACTCCTACAATGAGCAGTTCTTC. The chain employs TRBV20-1 and TRBJ2-1, with D perhaps TRBD1 (6 bases). CDR3 length: 16 amino acids. Trimming removed 1 base at V and 0 bases at J, with 13 bases between. Germline assignment: CDR1 DFQATT and CDR2 SNEGSKA (reference sequence).